These T cell receptor beta chains were read from a single sample in a study of blood T cells in healthy people across ages. Each CDR3 protein is one row after TCRdb ran MiXCR on the 5' RACE reads. The data contain hundreds of thousands of distinct CDR3 sequences, roughly 60% of them singletons. Sequencing input: blood. The receptors were sampled from a young man in good health. The CDR3 runs from the conserved cysteine through the conserved F or W. The D gene is left open where the match is weak.

length: 16; J: TRBJ2-1; D: TRBD2; V: TRBV5-1; CDR3: CASSLDPGLVSNEQFF
length: 18; J: TRBJ1-6; D: .; V: TRBV4-2; CDR3: CASSQDRATGTDNSPLHF
length: 12; J: TRBJ2-5; D: .; V: TRBV20-1; CDR3: CSAYGDQETQYF
length: 16; J: TRBJ2-1; D: TRBD1; V: TRBV5-5; CDR3: CASHIWGTGYTGGQFF
length: 15; J: .; D: .; V: TRBV12-3/TRBV12-4; CDR3: CASSLHRGAVYEQYF
length: 14; J: TRBJ1-2; D: TRBD1; V: TRBV7-6; CDR3: CASSSRDRGPDYTF
length: 15; J: TRBJ2-5; D: .; V: TRBV21-1; CDR3: CASSTWGQGFNEQYF
length: 13; J: TRBJ1-5; D: .; V: TRBV6-2/TRBV6-3; CDR3: CATHRGGNQPQHF
length: 13; J: TRBJ2-7; D: TRBD1; V: TRBV20-1; CDR3: CSARQGAPDEQYF
length: 13; J: TRBJ2-7; D: TRBD1; V: TRBV5-4; CDR3: CASGGTGASEQYF
length: 13; J: TRBJ2-1; D: .; V: TRBV15; CDR3: CATSIQRNNEQFF
length: 14; J: TRBJ2-1; D: .; V: TRBV20-1; CDR3: CSARNRRDDNEQFF
length: 16; J: TRBJ2-5; D: TRBD2; V: TRBV7-2; CDR3: CASSRPLAGGLETQYF
length: 16; J: TRBJ2-6; D: TRBD1; V: TRBV20-1; CDR3: CSAITGEKSGANVLTF
length: 15; J: TRBJ2-7; D: .; V: TRBV20-1; CDR3: CSARERGDSSYEQYF
length: 12; J: TRBJ1-2; D: .; V: TRBV29-1; CDR3: CSDTLDSYGYTF
length: 17; J: TRBJ2-3; D: .; V: TRBV2; CDR3: CASSEAAPSRGSDTQYF
length: 15; J: .; D: .; V: TRBV12-3/TRBV12-4; CDR3: CASSPLPQGLGEQYF
length: 12; J: TRBJ2-4; D: .; V: TRBV6-5; CDR3: CASWTVPLEQYF
length: 14; J: TRBJ2-1; D: .; V: TRBV12-3/TRBV12-4; CDR3: CASGMTVSYNEQFF
length: 14; J: TRBJ2-7; D: .; V: TRBV7-2; CDR3: CASSLSLLSYEQYF
length: 13; J: TRBJ1-5; D: .; V: TRBV10-3; CDR3: CAISRQINQPQHF
length: 14; J: TRBJ1-1; D: TRBD1; V: TRBV20-1; CDR3: CSARDRFSFPEAFF
length: 15; J: TRBJ2-2; D: TRBD1; V: TRBV7-3; CDR3: CGKITGALGTGELFF
length: 15; J: TRBJ1-4; D: .; V: TRBV9; CDR3: CASSARTGVAEKLFF
length: 12; J: TRBJ2-4; D: .; V: TRBV20-1; CDR3: CSAQDEAYEQYF
length: 10; J: TRBJ2-7; D: .; V: TRBV20-1; CDR3: CSAGDYEQYF
length: 15; J: TRBJ2-1; D: TRBD2; V: TRBV20-1; CDR3: CSGAGGQSSYNEQFF
length: 18; J: TRBJ2-6; D: .; V: TRBV9; CDR3: CASSVDWGPVSGANVLTF
length: 19; J: TRBJ2-6; D: .; V: TRBV28; CDR3: CASTKTVMLGVSGANVLTF
length: 15; J: TRBJ1-1; D: TRBD1; V: TRBV4-1; CDR3: CASSQGGTGSTEAFF
length: 16; J: TRBJ2-2; D: .; V: TRBV2; CDR3: CASSLTSGLATGELFF
length: 17; J: TRBJ1-5; D: .; V: TRBV6-1; CDR3: CASSEARHYHSNQPQHF
length: 15; J: TRBJ1-2; D: TRBD1; V: TRBV25-1; CDR3: CASSEGTGRVYGYTF
length: 13; J: TRBJ1-2; D: .; V: TRBV12-3/TRBV12-4; CDR3: CASSLFRQEGYTF
length: 14; J: TRBJ2-7; D: .; V: TRBV4-2; CDR3: CASSQGPEGDEQYF
length: 16; J: .; D: .; V: TRBV28; CDR3: CASSLFPEDWTYEQYF
length: 14; J: TRBJ1-5; D: .; V: TRBV28; CDR3: CASISPFVYQPQHF
length: 14; J: TRBJ1-5; D: TRBD1; V: TRBV20-1; CDR3: CSASTGEPNQPQHF
length: 14; J: TRBJ1-2; D: .; V: TRBV27; CDR3: CASKPASRGYGYTF
length: 18; J: TRBJ2-7; D: TRBD2; V: TRBV12-3/TRBV12-4; CDR3: CAGSYISGTSGRKYEQYF
length: 17; J: TRBJ1-5; D: TRBD1; V: TRBV10-3; CDR3: CAISESSGTGTNQPQHF
length: 13; J: TRBJ2-7; D: TRBD1; V: TRBV7-2; CDR3: CASSEDRVYEQYF
length: 15; J: TRBJ2-7; D: .; V: TRBV27; CDR3: CASMGPRTPYNEQYF
length: 19; J: TRBJ2-3; D: TRBD2; V: TRBV28; CDR3: CASSFPLTLAGAFTDTQYF
length: 12; J: TRBJ2-7; D: .; V: TRBV6-2/TRBV6-3; CDR3: CASSYSSREQYF
length: 15; J: TRBJ2-3; D: .; V: TRBV5-6; CDR3: CASSTGLSGTDTQYF
length: 12; J: TRBJ2-7; D: .; V: TRBV5-1; CDR3: CASSSGLREQYF
length: 15; J: TRBJ1-5; D: .; V: TRBV12-3/TRBV12-4; CDR3: CASSPEGGIRQPQHF
length: 15; J: TRBJ2-1; D: TRBD1; V: TRBV6-1; CDR3: CASRPGQGAGGEQFF
length: 15; J: TRBJ2-5; D: TRBD2; V: TRBV11-2; CDR3: CASSAEGGLQETQYF
length: 14; J: TRBJ2-1; D: .; V: TRBV3-1; CDR3: CASSQVGSGFWQFF
length: 15; J: TRBJ1-5; D: .; V: TRBV10-3; CDR3: CAISQGAESNQPQHF
length: 16; J: TRBJ2-7; D: TRBD2; V: TRBV5-1; CDR3: CASSLGGLAESYEQYF
length: 16; J: TRBJ2-3; D: .; V: TRBV7-2; CDR3: CASSLSPGADTDTQYF
length: 13; J: TRBJ1-1; D: .; V: TRBV29-1; CDR3: CSVETRVRTEAFF
length: 13; J: TRBJ1-6; D: .; V: TRBV6-6; CDR3: CATRPRTGSPLHF